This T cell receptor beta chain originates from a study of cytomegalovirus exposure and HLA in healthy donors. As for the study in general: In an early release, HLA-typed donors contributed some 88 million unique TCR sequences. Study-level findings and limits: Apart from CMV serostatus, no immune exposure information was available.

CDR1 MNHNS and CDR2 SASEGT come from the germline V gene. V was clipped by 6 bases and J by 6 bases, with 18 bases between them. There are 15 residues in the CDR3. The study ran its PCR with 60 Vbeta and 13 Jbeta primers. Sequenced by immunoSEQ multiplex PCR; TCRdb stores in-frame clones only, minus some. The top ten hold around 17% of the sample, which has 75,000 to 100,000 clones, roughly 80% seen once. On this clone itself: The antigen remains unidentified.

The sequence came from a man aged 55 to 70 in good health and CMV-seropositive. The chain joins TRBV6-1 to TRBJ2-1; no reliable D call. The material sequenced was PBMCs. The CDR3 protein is CASSQAPRSVNEQFF. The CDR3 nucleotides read TGTGCCAGCAGCCAGGCGCCCCGGTCCGTCAATGAGCAGTTCTTC.